The sequence of this T cell receptor (beta chain) was determined in a study of shared clonotypes between healthy human individuals. The study's findings and limits: Few donors limited the genetic and exposure-history diversity represented.

In the case of this clone: Its antigen is still unknown.

Naivety among CD8 cells was defined by CD45RO negativity and positive CCR7 selection, thereby excluding terminally differentiated effector memory CD45RA+ cells. V dropped 0 bases and J dropped 6 bases, with 6 bases sitting between them. The CDR3 sequence is 12 residues long. The germline gives CDR1 LNHNV, CDR2 YYDKDF (reference sequence). Template for every sorted-subset replicate PCR totaled roughly 210 ng DNA, about 30,000 T cell genomes. Sequencing used immunoSEQ multiplex PCR; TCRdb keeps in-frame clones, though not all of them. Here the sample spans some 740,000 clones, 92% being singletons. The sequence came from a man in his thirties or forties in good health. The sequencing sample was made of naive CD8+ T cells sorted from blood. J is TRBJ2-7 and V is TRBV15; D not certain. The CDR3 here is CATSRDLAEQYF. The DNA of the CDR3 is TGTGCCACCAGCAGAGATCTTGCCGAGCAGTACTTC.